Below are 14 T cell receptor beta chains sequenced from a single sample in a study of post-analysis software for immune sequencing data. General study results and limits: Patients showed TRBV5-6, TRBV5-1 and TRBV20-1 among 4 or 5 TRBV segments more frequent than in controls.

These receptors have no known antigen. Unique molecular identifiers had been added to the TCR beta cDNA libraries. Each CDR3 protein gets one entry after TCRdb re-called the PCR reads with MiXCR. The sample yields about 770,000 distinct CDR3 sequences, 46% seen once. The specimen was blood. These receptors all come from a girl aged 5 to 17 with multiple sclerosis.

This sequence joins TRBV3-1 and TRBJ2-1; 11 bases are a match to TRBD1. Germline V gene data show CDR1 as LGHDT and CDR2 as YNNKEL (reference sequence). The CDR3 runs to 17 residues. J lost 4 bases, V lost 3 bases, and 8 bases had no gene match. The CDR3 spells CASSQKVRDRGYNEQFF. CDR3 in DNA: TGTGCCAGCAGCCAGAAGGTCCGGGACAGGGGGTACAATGAGCAGTTCTTC.

The chain carries TRBV6-2 or TRBV6-3 and TRBJ1-2, with unresolved D. The CDR3 length is 21 residues. V shed 0 bases and J shed 4 bases, with 30 bases lying between them. Germline lookup yields CDR1 MNHEY and CDR2 SVGEGT. CDR3 DNA: TGTGCCAGCAGTTACTCCCACCGTCGGGAGGAAGGCCCGGCGCCCTCCTATGGCTACACCTTC. It translates to CASSYSHRREEGPAPSYGYTF.

This chain connects TRBV6-2 or TRBV6-3 to TRBJ2-4; 8 bases are a match to TRBD2. Judging by the DNA end, TRBJ2-7 fits better; the J call may be wrong. Germline CDR1 and CDR2: MNHEY and SVGEGT. The CDR3 sequence is 15 residues long. The DNA of the CDR3 is TGTGCCAGCAGAGAGAGCGGGAGTCCCATCTACGAGCAGTACTTC. It specifies CASRESGSPIYEQYF.

This sequence joins TRBV7-6 and TRBJ2-1, with D maybe TRBD1 (6 bases). The CDR3 runs 15 residues. The germline gives CDR1 SGHVS, CDR2 FNYEAQ. Between the trimmed V and J ends, which lost 5 bases and 10 bases, there was a span of 21 bases. The CDR3: CASSPTTGRAYEQFF. CDR3 DNA sequence: TGTGCCAGCAGCCCCACGACAGGCCGGGCCTACGAGCAGTTCTTC.

This clonotype is a singleton in its sample. The rearrangement joins TRBV6-2 or TRBV6-3 to TRBJ2-7; possible D gene TRBD2, 6 bases. Germline CDR1 is MNHEY and CDR2 is SVGEGT. V lost 2 bases and J 4 bases, leaving 15 bases between the germline ends. The CDR3 contains 15 residues. The CDR3, as DNA: TGTGCCAGCAGTTACCTGGGGGGAACCAGATACGAGCAGTACTTC. Its protein product is CASSYLGGTRYEQYF.

The chain employs TRBV28 and TRBJ2-1; TRBD2 aligns across 8 bases. This CDR3 has 16 residues. V lost 2 bases to trimming and J lost 4 bases; unmatched junction nucleotides: 7. CDR1 is MDHEN, CDR2 SYDVKM, per germline. DNA for the CDR3: TGTGCCAGCAGTTTAGGGGGACTAGTTTATTACAATGAGCAGTTCTTC. As protein: CASSLGGLVYYNEQFF.

In nucleotides, the CDR3 is TGTGCCACCAGCAGAGTCGGGACTAGCGGCTCCTACGAGCAGTACTTC. Translating it yields CATSRVGTSGSYEQYF. The chain uses TRBV15 and TRBJ2-7, with 11 bases matching TRBD2. This CDR3 comprises 16 residues. In germline, CDR1 is LNHNV, CDR2 YYDKDF (reference sequence). Trimming removed 1 base from V and 0 bases from J; junction bases left unmatched: 2.

The V and J genes are TRBV28 and TRBJ2-1; 10 nucleotides agree with TRBD2. The CDR3 loop spans 16 amino acids. V dropped 6 bases and J dropped 4; count of bases not matched to a gene: 9. Germline V gives CDR1 MDHEN, CDR2 SYDVKM. The CDR3 bases are TGTGCCAGCAGCCCAGCGGGAGGGCCGGAATACAATGAGCAGTTCTTC. Its protein is CASSPAGGPEYNEQFF.

This clonotype was detected a few times. The chain has TRBV13 and TRBJ2-3, with no clear D. Between the trimmed V and J ends, which lost 1 base and 2 bases, there was a span of 22 bases. The CDR3 spans 19 residues. Germline loops: CDR1 PRHDT, CDR2 FYEKMQ (reference sequence). The CDR3 spells CASSLESAKGGRSTDTQYF. CDR3 coding DNA: TGTGCCAGCAGCTTAGAATCAGCAAAGGGCGGTAGATCCACAGATACGCAGTATTTT.

With regard to this clonotype: Germline is not matched at one junction end, which may reflect a read error. The rearrangement uses TRBV7-7 and TRBJ2-1; 12 nucleotides line up with TRBD2. The CDR3 extends over 15 amino acids. Germline CDR1 and CDR2: SSHAT and FNYEAQ (reference sequence). The CDR3 DNA reads as TGTGCTAGCAGCCGACTAGCGGGAGCCGGAAACGAGCAGTTCTTC. It codes for CASSRLAGAGNEQFF.

The V and J genes are TRBV20-1 and TRBJ2-1; 10 bases line up with TRBD2. The germline gives CDR1 DFQATT, CDR2 SNEGSKA (reference sequence). The CDR3 runs to 15 residues. V dropped 4 bases and J dropped 10; count of bases not matched to a gene: 13. The CDR3, as DNA: TGCAGTGCTATCGGGTACGGACTAGCGGCATCCGAGCAGTTCTTC. Protein sequence: CSAIGYGLAASEQFF.

This clonotype was detected a few times. This chain connects TRBV28 to TRBJ1-2, with 10 bases fitting TRBD1. J was trimmed by 4 bases and V by 6 bases; bases with no gene match: 2. Germline V lookup: CDR1 MDHEN, CDR2 SYDVKM. CDR3 length equals 13 residues. The CDR3 DNA follows: TGTGCCAGCAGGGGACAGGGGACCTATGGCTACACCTTC. Residues: CASRGQGTYGYTF.

This clonotype was picked up a small number of times. The CDR3 here is CSAFVAGANIQYF. CDR3 sequence (DNA): TGCAGTGCTTTCGTAGCGGGAGCGAACATTCAGTACTTC. This chain joins TRBV20-1 and TRBJ2-4; TRBD2 aligns across 9 bases. From germline, CDR1 is DFQATT and CDR2 SNEGSKA (reference sequence). V trimming: 5 bases; J trimming: 7 bases; junction bases outside the gene matches: 6. The CDR3 is made up of 13 amino acids.

This clonotype was counted only a few times. This chain links TRBV4-1 with TRBJ2-5; either TRBD1 or TRBD2 may fit D (5 bases each). CDR1 MGHRA and CDR2 YSYEKL come from the germline V gene. The CDR3 runs to 14 residues. The germline V and J ends were trimmed by 2 bases and 4 bases, with 11 bases remaining between them. The CDR3 sequence is CASSQPSGTETQYF. CDR3 DNA: TGCGCCAGCAGCCAACCGTCCGGGACAGAGACCCAGTACTTC.